This T cell receptor (beta chain) was identified in a study of T cells expressing NK-cell markers. The CDR3 is 15 amino acids. In germline, CDR1 is SGHTA, CDR2 FQGNSA. TCRdb re-called the 5' RACE reads; one entry per CDR3 protein, DNA not given. This listing includes about 380,000 distinct CDR3 sequences. This clonotype originated in a man aged 18-75 years in good health. This chain links TRBV7-2 with TRBJ2-3; the TCRdb D gene call, TRBD1, has no DNA to confirm it. The sequencing sample was made of blood T cells: a sorted CD56 or NKG2C T cell subset, CD4+ or CD8+ T cells, or bulk PBMC T cells (not recorded which). CDR3 sequence reads: CASGHVGGRTDTQYF.